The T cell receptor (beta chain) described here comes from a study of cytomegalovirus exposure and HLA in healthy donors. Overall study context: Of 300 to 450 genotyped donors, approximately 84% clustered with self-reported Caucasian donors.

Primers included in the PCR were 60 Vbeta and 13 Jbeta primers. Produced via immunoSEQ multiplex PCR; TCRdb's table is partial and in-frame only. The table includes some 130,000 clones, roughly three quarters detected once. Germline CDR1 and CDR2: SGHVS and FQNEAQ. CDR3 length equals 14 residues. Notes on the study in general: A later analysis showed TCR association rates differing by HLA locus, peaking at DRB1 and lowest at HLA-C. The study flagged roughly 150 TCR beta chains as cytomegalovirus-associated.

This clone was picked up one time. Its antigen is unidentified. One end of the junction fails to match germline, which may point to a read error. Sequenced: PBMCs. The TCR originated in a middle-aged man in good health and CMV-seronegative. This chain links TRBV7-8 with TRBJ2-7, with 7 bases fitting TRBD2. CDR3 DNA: TGTGCCAGCAGCTTAACCGGACTAGATTACGCGCAGTACTTC. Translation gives CASSLTGLDYAQYF.